The text below deals with one T cell receptor beta chain. What it binds is not known. This sample is drawn from a study of T cells after yellow fever vaccination. Overall study results and limits: Within FACS-sorted repertoires, abundant clonotypes contaminating from the bulk population could be present. Researchers report a weaker secondary response that nonetheless peaked faster, day 5 versus 15. A large majority of primary-vaccination clones showed up again after the booster (96% CD4, almost 90% CD8).

The CDR3 has 17 residues. Trimming cost V 6 bases and J 6 bases; bases outside gene matches: 10. Germline V lookup: CDR1 MNHEY, CDR2 SVGAGI. A universal primer site and UMIs were added as TCR cDNA was made by 5'RACE template switching. In TCRdb, the 5' RACE reads were re-called with MiXCR into one record per CDR3 protein. The sample consists of about 300,000 distinct CDR3 sequences, around 9.3% of them appearing once. The clonotype was recovered from a man between 18 and 29 years old who received the YFV17D yellow fever vaccine. Here the sequenced sample was CD4+ T cells sorted from PBMCs, taken 5 days after the yellow fever booster vaccination. The chain couples TRBV6-5 to TRBJ2-2; 13 nucleotides align to TRBD2. The CDR3 region is CASSRTSGGVDPGELFF. The CDR3 coding sequence is TGTGCCAGCAGCAGGACTAGCGGGGGCGTTGACCCCGGGGAGCTGTTTTTT.